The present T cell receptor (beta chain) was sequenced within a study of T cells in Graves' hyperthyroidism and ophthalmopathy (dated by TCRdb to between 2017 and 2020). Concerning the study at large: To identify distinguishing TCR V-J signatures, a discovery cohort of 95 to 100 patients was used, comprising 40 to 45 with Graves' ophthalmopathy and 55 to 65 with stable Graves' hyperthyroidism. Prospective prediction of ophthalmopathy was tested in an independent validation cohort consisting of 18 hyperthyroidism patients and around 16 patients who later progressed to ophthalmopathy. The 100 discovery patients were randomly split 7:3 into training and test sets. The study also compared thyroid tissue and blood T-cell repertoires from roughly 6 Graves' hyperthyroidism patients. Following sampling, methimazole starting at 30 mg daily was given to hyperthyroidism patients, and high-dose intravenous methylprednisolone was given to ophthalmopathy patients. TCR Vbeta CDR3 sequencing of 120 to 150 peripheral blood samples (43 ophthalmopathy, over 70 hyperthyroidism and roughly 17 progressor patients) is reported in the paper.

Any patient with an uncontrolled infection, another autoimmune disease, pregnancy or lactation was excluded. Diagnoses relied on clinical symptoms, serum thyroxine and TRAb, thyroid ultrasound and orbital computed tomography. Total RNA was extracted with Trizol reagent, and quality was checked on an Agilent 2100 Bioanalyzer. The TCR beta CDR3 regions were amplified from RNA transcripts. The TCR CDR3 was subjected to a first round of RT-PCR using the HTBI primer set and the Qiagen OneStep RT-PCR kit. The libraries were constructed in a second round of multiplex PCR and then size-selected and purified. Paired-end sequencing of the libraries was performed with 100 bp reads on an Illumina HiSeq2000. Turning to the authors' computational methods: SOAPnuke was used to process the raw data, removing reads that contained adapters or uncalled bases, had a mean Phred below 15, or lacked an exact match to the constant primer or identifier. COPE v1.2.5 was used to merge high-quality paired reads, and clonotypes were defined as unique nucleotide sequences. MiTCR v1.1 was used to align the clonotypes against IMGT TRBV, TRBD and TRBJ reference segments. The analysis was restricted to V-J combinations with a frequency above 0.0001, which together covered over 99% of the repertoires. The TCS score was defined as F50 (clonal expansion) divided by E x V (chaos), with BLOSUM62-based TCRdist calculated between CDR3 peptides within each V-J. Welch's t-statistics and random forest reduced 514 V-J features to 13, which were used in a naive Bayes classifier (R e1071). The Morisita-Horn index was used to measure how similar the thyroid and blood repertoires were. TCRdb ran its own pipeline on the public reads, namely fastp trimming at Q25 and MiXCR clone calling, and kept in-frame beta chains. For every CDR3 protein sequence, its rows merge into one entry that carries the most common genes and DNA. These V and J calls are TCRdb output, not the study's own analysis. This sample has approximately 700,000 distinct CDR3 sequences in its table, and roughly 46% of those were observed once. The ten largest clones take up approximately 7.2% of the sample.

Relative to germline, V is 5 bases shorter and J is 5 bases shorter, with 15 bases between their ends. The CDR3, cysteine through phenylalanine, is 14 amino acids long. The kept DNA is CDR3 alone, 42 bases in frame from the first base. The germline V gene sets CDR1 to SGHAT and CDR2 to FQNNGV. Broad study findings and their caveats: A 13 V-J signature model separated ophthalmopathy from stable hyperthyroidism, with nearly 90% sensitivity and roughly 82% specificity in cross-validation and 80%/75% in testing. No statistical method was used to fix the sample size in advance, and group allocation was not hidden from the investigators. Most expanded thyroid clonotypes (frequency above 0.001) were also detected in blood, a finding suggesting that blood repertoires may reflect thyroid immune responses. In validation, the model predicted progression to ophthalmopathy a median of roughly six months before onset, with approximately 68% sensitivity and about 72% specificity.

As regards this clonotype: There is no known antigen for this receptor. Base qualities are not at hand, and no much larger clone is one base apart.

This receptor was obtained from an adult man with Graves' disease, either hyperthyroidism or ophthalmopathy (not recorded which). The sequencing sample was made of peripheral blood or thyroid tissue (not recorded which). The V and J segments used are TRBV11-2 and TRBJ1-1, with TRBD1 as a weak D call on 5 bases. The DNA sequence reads TGTGCCAGCAGCGGGAGGACGGGGGGAACTGAAGCTTTCTTT. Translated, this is CASSGRTGGTEAFF.